The clone carrying this T cell receptor (beta chain) was counted at least ten times. Antigen: not known. The data derive from a study of T-cell reconstitution after alpha-beta-depleted transplantation in children. Molecular barcoding with unique molecular identifiers was used for the TCRbeta library. TCRdb ran MiXCR on the PCR reads and lists one entry per CDR3 protein. The repertoire holds roughly 300,000 distinct CDR3 sequences, with around a tenth as singletons. The CDR3 is 15 residues long. Germline CDR1 SGHTA, CDR2 FQGNSA. Trimming cost V 5 bases and J 5 bases; bases outside gene matches: 8. The study's findings and limits: By about two months after transplant, alpha-beta T cells reportedly arose from several hundred graft clones that had expanded. Certain patients had high TCRbeta diversity at day 60, and it came from recipient T cells and thymic progenitors that survived. From newly produced T cells came most of the T-cell counts and diversity one year after transplant.

J is TRBJ2-5 and V is TRBV7-2; 10 nucleotides agree with TRBD2. The input for sequencing was peripheral blood, taken 180 days after TCRalphabeta/CD19-depleted stem cell transplant. The TCR originated in a male patient aged 2-9 years who had a stem cell transplant for chronic granulomatous disease, so the T cells may come from the graft donor. The CDR3 spells CASSTRLAGPETQYF. The DNA of the CDR3 is TGTGCCAGCAGCACCCGACTAGCGGGTCCGGAGACCCAGTACTTC. Drawing the rest from reference TRBV7-2 and TRBJ2-5, the complete variable domain is GAGVSQSPSNKVTEKGKDVELRCDPISGHTALYWYRQSLGQGLEFLIYFQGNSAPDKSGLPSDRFSAERTGGSVSTLTIQRTQQEDSAVYLCASSTRLAGPETQYFGPGTRLLVL.